This entry concerns a single T cell receptor beta chain. No antigen is known for it. It was autoimmune disease history or systemic immunosuppression that excluded patients. TCRdb's table, derived via immunoSEQ multiplex PCR, lists solely in-frame clones and lacks some. The sample carries about 46,000 clones, approximately 91% recorded once. The sample comes from a study of OX40 agonist ivuxolimab in advanced cancers. Overall study: Dose-escalation cases comprised hepatocellular carcinoma, melanoma, renal cell or head and neck cancer.

Trimming removed 3 bases from V and 4 bases from J; junction bases left unmatched: 4. The length of the CDR3 is 15 residues. CDR1 and CDR2 (germline): SEHNR, FQNEAQ (reference sequence). The study's findings and limits: On average, CD8+ T cells had more expanded clones than CD4+.

The chain employs TRBV7-9 and TRBJ2-1; 9 bases agree with TRBD2. The specimen was CD4+ or CD8+ T cells sorted from blood, collected in a trial of the OX40 agonist ivuxolimab. The source is an adult with an advanced solid tumor such as melanoma, head and neck, liver or kidney cancer. The CDR3 DNA is TGTGCCAGCAGCTTGGCGGGAGGGCGGTACAATGAGCAGTTCTTC. It encodes CASSLAGGRYNEQFF.